This TCR beta chain is from a study of blood T cell repertoires in COVID-19. Study in general: Specimens from acute and convalescent COVID-19 originated in the United States, Italy and Spain.

The CDR3 is made up of 13 amino acids. Germline V CDR1 and CDR2: SEHNR, FQNEAQ (reference sequence). Deletions cut 7 bases from V and 4 bases from J, with 13 bases between. TCRdb keeps only in-frame clones here, not all; method: immunoSEQ multiplex PCR. Here the sample spans around 300,000 clones, approximately 89% being singletons. The chain recombines TRBV7-9 with TRBJ2-5, with D perhaps TRBD2 (5 bases). This sequence was found in a woman aged 55-75 years who had recovered from COVID-19. Sequenced input: PBMCs or T cells enriched from blood (not recorded which). The CDR3 region has the DNA TGTGCCAGCATCTCGGGGTGGGGAGAGACCCAGTACTTC. Protein sequence: CASISGWGETQYF. Full variable domain (missing parts from reference TRBV7-9 and TRBJ2-5): DTGVSQNPRHKITKRGQNVTFRCDPISEHNRLYWYRQTLGQGPEFLTYFQNEAQLEKSRLLSDRFSAERPKGSFSTLEIQRTEQGDSAMYLCASISGWGETQYFGPGTRLLVL.